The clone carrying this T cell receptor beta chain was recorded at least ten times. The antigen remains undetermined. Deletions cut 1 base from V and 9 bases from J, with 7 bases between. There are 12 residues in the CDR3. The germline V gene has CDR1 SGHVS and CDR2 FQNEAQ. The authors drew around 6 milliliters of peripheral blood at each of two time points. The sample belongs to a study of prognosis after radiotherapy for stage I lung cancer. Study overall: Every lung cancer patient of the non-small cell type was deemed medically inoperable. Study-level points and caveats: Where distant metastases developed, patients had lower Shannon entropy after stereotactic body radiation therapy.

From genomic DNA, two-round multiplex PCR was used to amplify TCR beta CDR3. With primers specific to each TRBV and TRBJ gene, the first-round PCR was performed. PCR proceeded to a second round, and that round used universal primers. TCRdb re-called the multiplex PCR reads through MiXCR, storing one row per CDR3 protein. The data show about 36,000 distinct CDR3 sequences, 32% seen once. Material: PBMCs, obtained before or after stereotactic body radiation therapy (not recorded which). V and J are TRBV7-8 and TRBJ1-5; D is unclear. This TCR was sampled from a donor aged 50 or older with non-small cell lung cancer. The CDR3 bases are TGTGCCAGCAGCTTAGATGAGGGGCCCCAGCATTTT. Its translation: CASSLDEGPQHF.